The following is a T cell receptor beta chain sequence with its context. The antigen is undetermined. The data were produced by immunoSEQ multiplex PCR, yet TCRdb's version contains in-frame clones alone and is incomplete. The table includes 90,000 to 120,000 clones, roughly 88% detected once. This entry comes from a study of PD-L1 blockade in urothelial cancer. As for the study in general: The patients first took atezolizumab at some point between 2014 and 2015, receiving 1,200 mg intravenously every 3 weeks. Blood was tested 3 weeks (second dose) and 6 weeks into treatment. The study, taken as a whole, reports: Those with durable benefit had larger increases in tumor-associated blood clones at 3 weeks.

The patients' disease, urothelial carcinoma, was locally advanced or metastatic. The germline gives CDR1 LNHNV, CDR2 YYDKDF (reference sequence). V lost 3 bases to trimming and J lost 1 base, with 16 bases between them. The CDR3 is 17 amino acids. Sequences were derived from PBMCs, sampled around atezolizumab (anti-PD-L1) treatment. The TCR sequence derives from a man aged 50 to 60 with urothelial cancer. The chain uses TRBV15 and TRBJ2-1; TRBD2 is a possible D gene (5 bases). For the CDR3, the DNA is TGTGCCACCAGCAGGGGTCCCGGGGAAGGGTCCTACAATGAGCAGTTCTTC. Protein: CATSRGPGEGSYNEQFF.